These 21 T cell receptor beta chains share one sample of origin, sequenced in a study of OX40 agonist ivuxolimab in advanced cancers. The repertoire was sequenced with immunoSEQ multiplex PCR; TCRdb's copy has only in-frame clones and lacks some. The sample has roughly 21,000 clones; around 89% are singletons. This specimen was CD4+ or CD8+ T cells sorted from blood, taken in a trial of the OX40 agonist ivuxolimab. The receptors stem from an adult with an advanced solid tumor such as melanoma, head and neck, liver or kidney cancer.

The rearrangement uses TRBV27 and TRBJ2-7; 12 bases map to TRBD2. Germline values: CDR1 MNHEY, CDR2 SMNVEV (reference sequence). The ends lost 7 bases at V and 4 bases at J; junction bases unmatched: 8. The CDR3 is 15 residues long. CDR3 coding DNA: TGTGCCAGCACAGTACTAGCGGGAGGACCATACGAGCAGTACTTC. Translated: CASTVLAGGPYEQYF.

Comments on this clone: One junction end disagrees with the germline gene, perhaps due to a read error. The V and J genes are TRBV29-1 and TRBJ2-5; weak D call: TRBD2 (5 bases). In germline, CDR1 is SQVTM, CDR2 ANQGSEA. The CDR3 is 12 amino acids. The CDR3 DNA reads TGCAGCGCTGAAGGACTGGAGGAGACCCAGTACTTC. Its protein product is CSAEGLEETQYF. Full variable domain (remainder filled in from reference TRBV29-1 and TRBJ2-5): SAVISQKPSRDICQRGTSLTIQCQVDSQVTMMFWYRQQPGQSLTLIATANQGSEATYESGFVIDKFPISRPNLTFSTLTVSNMSPEDSSIYLCSAEGLEETQYFGPGTRLLVL.

The chain joins TRBV15 to TRBJ2-1, with no clear D. The germline CDR1 and CDR2 sequences are LNHNV and YYDKDF (reference sequence). CDR3 size: 15 residues. V lost 0 bases to trimming and J lost 7 bases, with 13 bases between them. CDR3 sequence: CATSRDAAPWNEQFF. DNA of the CDR3: TGTGCCACCAGCAGAGATGCGGCGCCGTGGAATGAGCAGTTCTTC.

The genes are TRBV10-3 and TRBJ1-4; TRBD1 might be the D (5 bases). V was trimmed by 0 bases and J by 6 bases, leaving 17 bases between them. The CDR3 runs 17 residues. Germline CDR1 ENHRY, CDR2 SYGVKD. The CDR3 reads CAISESGTGREDEKLFF. CDR3 bases: TGTGCCATCAGTGAGTCAGGAACGGGCAGGGAAGATGAAAAACTGTTTTTT.

The chain couples TRBV5-4 to TRBJ2-2; D gene unclear. V lost 4 bases and J lost 5, with 6 bases in between. The germline gives CDR1 SGHNT, CDR2 YYREEE (reference sequence). This CDR3 spans 12 amino acids. In nucleotides, the CDR3 is TGTGCCAGCAGCCGCGGAACCGGGGAGCTGTTTTTT. Its translation is CASSRGTGELFF.

The chain joins TRBV6-1 to TRBJ1-1, with D tentatively TRBD1 (5 bases). Germline V gives CDR1 MNHNS, CDR2 SASEGT. The CDR3 consists of 9 residues. V gave up 8 bases and J gave up 7 bases, with 5 bases separating them. CDR3 nucleotide sequence: TGTGCCAGCGGGGGTGAAGCTTTCTTT. Its protein product is CASGGEAFF.

This chain connects TRBV10-3 to TRBJ2-5, with 7 bases lining up with TRBD1. Gene TRBJ2-7 matches the end of the DNA better, so the J call may be wrong. The CDR3 loop spans 16 amino acids. Germline values: CDR1 ENHRY, CDR2 SYGVKD. CDR3: CAISEWRTGGTYEQYF. CDR3 sequence (DNA): TGTGCCATCAGTGAGTGGAGGACAGGAGGTACCTACGAGCAGTACTTC.

V usage is TRBV27 and J usage is TRBJ2-3, with 12 nucleotides matching TRBD2. After removal of 6 bases from V and 4 bases from J, the junction contained 8 bases not matched to a gene. The germline V gene has CDR1 MNHEY and CDR2 SMNVEV (reference sequence). The CDR3 is made up of 16 amino acids. CDR3 DNA sequence: TGTGCCAGCAGAAGGCTAGCGGGGGGGCTCCCAGATACGCAGTATTTT. This sequence encodes CASRRLAGGLPDTQYF.

This clone has a handful of counts. This sequence joins TRBV5-4 and TRBJ1-1; the D gene is possibly TRBD1 (6 bases). The CDR3 has 14 amino acids. V was shortened by 0 bases and J by 11 bases, with 17 bases between the two germline ends. Germline assignment: CDR1 SGHNT and CDR2 YYREEE (reference sequence). The CDR3 DNA reads as TGTGCCAGCAGCTTGGATCGACAGGATGGGTCTGCTTTCTTT. This encodes CASSLDRQDGSAFF.

V and J are TRBV7-6 and TRBJ2-1, with 9 positions matching TRBD2. Germline loops: CDR1 SGHVS, CDR2 FNYEAQ. The V segment lost 5 bases and the J segment 1 base; nucleotides outside the gene matches: 6. The CDR3 spans 16 residues. In nucleotides, the CDR3 is TGTGCCAGCAGCCCTATAGCGGGAGAATCCTACAATGAGCAGTTCTTC. Protein product: CASSPIAGESYNEQFF.

This clone has a handful of counts. The rearrangement uses TRBV2 and TRBJ2-7; D is unresolved. CDR3 length: 14 amino acids. Germline CDR1 is SNHLY and CDR2 is FYNNEI. V was shortened by 2 bases and J by 3 bases, with 11 bases between the two germline ends. Here the CDR3 DNA reads TGTGCCAGCAGTGAACGTCTGGCAGGCTACGAGCAGTACTTC. This translates into CASSERLAGYEQYF.

This clone was detected a few times. In nucleotides, the CDR3 is TGTGCCAGCAGGGCAGAGAACACTGAAGCTTTCTTT. Residues: CASRAENTEAFF. This chain uses TRBV7-9 with TRBJ1-1; no reliable D call. There are 12 residues in the CDR3. Between the trimmed V and J ends, which lost 6 bases and 1 base, there was a span of 6 bases. The germline gives CDR1 SEHNR, CDR2 FQNEAQ (reference sequence).

The chain has TRBV5-1 and TRBJ1-2, with D tentatively TRBD1 (6 bases). Germline V gene lookup returns CDR1 SGHRS and CDR2 YFSETQ. The CDR3 has 13 residues. V dropped 4 bases and J dropped 4 bases, with 11 bases sitting between them. This chain's CDR3 is CASSPGEGYGYTF. As DNA, the CDR3 is TGCGCCAGCAGCCCAGGGGAGGGCTATGGCTACACCTTC.

The DNA of the CDR3 is TGTGCCAGCAGTCAAATCCGGGACAGGTCCCTTTCGAGGCAGTTCTTC. Residues: CASSQIRDRSLSRQFF. The chain uses TRBV2 and TRBJ2-1, with 8 nucleotides matching TRBD1. V lost 5 bases and J lost 12; bases outside the gene matches: 18. Germline V gene data show CDR1 as SNHLY and CDR2 as FYNNEI. CDR3 length equals 16 residues.

The chain has TRBV29-1 and TRBJ2-1; D might be TRBD1 or TRBD2, each matching 5 bases. The V and J ends lost 7 bases and 6 bases respectively, with 25 bases between them. The germline V gene encodes CDR1 SQVTM and CDR2 ANQGSEA. This CDR3 has 16 amino acids. CDR3 sequence: CSAEGWGTGGLNEQFF. In nucleotides, the CDR3 is TGCAGCGCCGAGGGTTGGGGGACCGGAGGACTCAATGAGCAGTTCTTC.

Remarks on this clone: Other DNA sequences in this specimen translate into the identical CDR3. This chain joins TRBV2 and TRBJ1-1; D might be TRBD1 (5 bases). The CDR3 contains 11 residues. Trimming pared 6 bases from V and 8 bases from J, leaving 10 bases between. From germline, CDR1 is SNHLY and CDR2 FYNNEI. CDR3 bases: TGTGCCAGCAGAGGGGCATTCGAAGCTTTCTTT. Amino acids: CASRGAFEAFF.

The V and J genes are TRBV9 and TRBJ2-3; 7 bases are shared with TRBD1. This CDR3 region has 16 residues. With 0 bases clipped from V and 4 bases from J, the junction kept 8 bases outside the gene matches. Germline CDR1 reads SGDLS; CDR2 reads YYNGEE. The CDR3 sequence is CASSVVKGARSDTQYF. CDR3 sequence (DNA): TGTGCCAGCAGCGTAGTGAAGGGGGCGCGATCAGATACGCAGTATTTT.

The rearrangement uses TRBV27 and TRBJ1-5, with D uncertain. CDR1 and CDR2 from the germline V gene are MNHEY and SMNVEV (reference sequence). V was trimmed by 3 bases and J by 4 bases, leaving 4 bases between them. This CDR3 has 12 amino acids. The CDR3 DNA reads as TGTGCCAGCAGTTTCCAAAATCAGCCCCAGCATTTT. It yields the protein CASSFQNQPQHF.

The CDR3 is CASSLEGWVYTEAFF. CDR3 sequence (DNA): TGTGCCAGCAGCTTGGAAGGGTGGGTCTACACTGAAGCTTTCTTT. This chain uses TRBV5-6 with TRBJ1-1; no definite D call. Trimming stripped 0 bases from V and 3 bases from J, with 12 bases between. This CDR3 is built from 15 residues. Germline V lookup: CDR1 SGHDT, CDR2 YYEEEE. Full variable domain (remainder filled in from reference TRBV5-6 and TRBJ1-1): DAGVTQSPTHLIKTRGQQVTLRCSPKSGHDTVSWYQQALGQGPQFIFQYYEEEERQRGNFPDRFSGHQFPNYSSELNVNALLLGDSALYLCASSLEGWVYTEAFFGQGTRLTVV.

V is TRBV5-5 and J is TRBJ1-2; D call uncertain. Trimming shortened V by 0 bases and J by 4 bases, and 13 bases separated the two germline ends. Looked up from germline, CDR1 is SGHKS and CDR2 is YYEKEE (reference sequence). This CDR3 contains 15 residues. CDR3: CASSLDGSPSYGYTF. CDR3 bases: TGTGCCAGCAGCTTGGACGGCAGTCCGAGCTATGGCTACACCTTC. Complete variable domain (other parts from reference TRBV5-5 and TRBJ1-2): DAGVTQSPTHLIKTRGQQVTLRCSPISGHKSVSWYQQVLGQGPQFIFQYYEKEERGRGNFPDRFSARQFPNYSSELNVNALLLGDSALYLCASSLDGSPSYGYTFGSGTRLTVV.

This clone was seen once. Germline and junction disagree at one end, which may indicate a read error. Additional DNA sequences in this sample encode the identical CDR3. V gene TRBV7-6 combines with J gene TRBJ2-7; D could derive from TRBD1 or TRBD2 (5 bases each). The CDR3 spans 14 residues. CDR1 SGHVS and CDR2 FNYEAQ come from the germline V gene. The CDR3 DNA reads TGTGCCAGCAGCTTAGAAACGGGGATGGGGGAGCAATACTTC. It translates to CASSLETGMGEQYF.